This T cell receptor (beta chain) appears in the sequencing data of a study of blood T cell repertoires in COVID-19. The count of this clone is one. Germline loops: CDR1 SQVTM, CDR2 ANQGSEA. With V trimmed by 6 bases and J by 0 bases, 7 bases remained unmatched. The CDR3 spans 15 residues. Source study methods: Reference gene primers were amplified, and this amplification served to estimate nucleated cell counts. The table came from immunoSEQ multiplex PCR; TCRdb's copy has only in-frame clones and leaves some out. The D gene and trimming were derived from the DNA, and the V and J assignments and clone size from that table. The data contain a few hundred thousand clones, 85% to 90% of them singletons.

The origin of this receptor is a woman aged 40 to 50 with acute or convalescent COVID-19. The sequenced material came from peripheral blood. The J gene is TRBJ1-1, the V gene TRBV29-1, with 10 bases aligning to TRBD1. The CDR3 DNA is TGCAGCGTAGAGACAGGGGGCAACATGAACACTGAAGCTTTCTTT. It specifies CSVETGGNMNTEAFF.